This is a list of T cell receptor beta chains from one sample in a study of blood T cell repertoires in COVID-19. TCRdb's table, derived via immunoSEQ multiplex PCR, lists solely in-frame clones and lacks some. Of about 230,000 clones in the sample, around 84% were seen once. Sequencing used peripheral blood. Receptors were obtained from a woman of 80 years or more with active or convalescent COVID-19. The CDR3 runs from the conserved cysteine through the conserved F or W. The order of the fields is clone size, V gene, J gene, D gene, CDR3 DNA, CDR3 protein. A D gene is named only where the DNA matches it firmly. Size values are once, few and many counts, or a class for expanded clones, and some rows have none.

abundance: -
v_gene: TRBV18
j_gene: TRBJ1-5
d_gene: -
CDR3nt: TGTGCCAGCTCCCCCGAGGCGGGGATAGTGGGTCAGCCCCAGCATTTT
CDR3aa: CASSPEAGIVGQPQHF

abundance: -
v_gene: TRBV6-2/TRBV6-3
j_gene: TRBJ1-2
d_gene: TRBD1
CDR3nt: TGTGCCAGCAGTTCCCCGGGACAGGGGACCTATGGCTACACCTTC
CDR3aa: CASSSPGQGTYGYTF

abundance: -
v_gene: TRBV5-6
j_gene: TRBJ2-1
d_gene: TRBD1
CDR3nt: TGTGCCAGCAGCTTGTTGGGGGACAGCAGCTCCTACAATGAGCAGTTCTTC
CDR3aa: CASSLLGDSSSYNEQFF

abundance: many
v_gene: TRBV20-1
j_gene: TRBJ2-5
d_gene: -
CDR3nt: TGCAGTGCTAGCGGGGAAGAGACCCAGTACTTC
CDR3aa: CSASGEETQYF

abundance: -
v_gene: TRBV5-1
j_gene: TRBJ2-3
d_gene: TRBD1
CDR3nt: TGCGCCAGCTCCCAGGGGGAACCCAGCACAGATACGCAGTATTTT
CDR3aa: CASSQGEPSTDTQYF

abundance: -
v_gene: TRBV5-6
j_gene: TRBJ2-5
d_gene: TRBD2
CDR3nt: TGTGCCAGCAGCTTGTGGACTAGCGGGAAGCAAGAGACCCAGTACTTC
CDR3aa: CASSLWTSGKQETQYF

abundance: -
v_gene: TRBV13
j_gene: TRBJ2-6
d_gene: TRBD2
CDR3nt: TGTGCCAGCAGGCCGACTAGCGGGAGGGCCGCTGGGGCCAACGTCCTGACTTTC
CDR3aa: CASRPTSGRAAGANVLTF

abundance: once
v_gene: TRBV5-4
j_gene: TRBJ2-1
d_gene: -
CDR3nt: TGTGCCAGCAGCAGGTCGGACAGCCGCTCCTACAATGAGCAGTTCTTC
CDR3aa: CASSRSDSRSYNEQFF

abundance: -
v_gene: TRBV11-2
j_gene: TRBJ2-2
d_gene: -
CDR3nt: TGTGCCAGCAGCTCGAACCAGGGGTCCGGGGAGCTGTTTTTT
CDR3aa: CASSSNQGSGELFF

abundance: -
v_gene: TRBV27
j_gene: TRBJ2-5
d_gene: TRBD2
CDR3nt: TGTGCCAGCAGCGGGGGGGCTTGGGAGACCCAGTACTTC
CDR3aa: CASSGGAWETQYF

abundance: -
v_gene: TRBV6-6
j_gene: TRBJ1-2
d_gene: -
CDR3nt: TGTGCCAGCAGTCTCACAGCTAACTATGGCTACACCTTC
CDR3aa: CASSLTANYGYTF

abundance: -
v_gene: TRBV2
j_gene: TRBJ2-7
d_gene: TRBD1
CDR3nt: TGTGCCAGCACCCAAACAGGGGGCGGTTACGAGCAGTACTTC
CDR3aa: CASTQTGGGYEQYF

abundance: -
v_gene: TRBV4-2
j_gene: TRBJ2-5
d_gene: TRBD2
CDR3nt: TGTGCCAGCAGCCAAGGGTCGCTAGCGGGTCCCAACCAAGAGACCCAGTACTTC
CDR3aa: CASSQGSLAGPNQETQYF

abundance: -
v_gene: TRBV19
j_gene: TRBJ1-5
d_gene: TRBD1
CDR3nt: TGTGCCAGCGCGCCGGGACAGGGGGGCAATCAGCCCCAGCATTTT
CDR3aa: CASAPGQGGNQPQHF

abundance: -
v_gene: TRBV18
j_gene: TRBJ2-7
d_gene: -
CDR3nt: TGTGCCAGCTCACCTTCGGCGGGTTATTCCCACTACGAGCAGTACTTC
CDR3aa: CASSPSAGYSHYEQYF

abundance: -
v_gene: TRBV4-1
j_gene: TRBJ2-5
d_gene: TRBD2
CDR3nt: TGCGCCAGCAGCCAAGATCAGACTAGCGGGGGGCTTCCCCAAGAGACCCAGTACTTC
CDR3aa: CASSQDQTSGGLPQETQYF

abundance: -
v_gene: TRBV5-1
j_gene: TRBJ2-7
d_gene: -
CDR3nt: TGCGCCAGCAGCTTGGATCTAGCTGAAACAACCTACGAGCAGTACTTC
CDR3aa: CASSLDLAETTYEQYF

abundance: -
v_gene: TRBV19
j_gene: TRBJ1-2
d_gene: TRBD1
CDR3nt: TGTGCCAGTAGTCTGGGGACAGGGTACTCTGGCTACACCTTC
CDR3aa: CASSLGTGYSGYTF

abundance: -
v_gene: TRBV25-1
j_gene: TRBJ2-3
d_gene: -
CDR3nt: TGTGCCAGCAGTGAAGCGGGTTTTCGCACAGATACGCAGTATTTT
CDR3aa: CASSEAGFRTDTQYF

abundance: once
v_gene: TRBV6-6
j_gene: TRBJ2-5
d_gene: TRBD2
CDR3nt: TGTGCCAGCAGTTTCGGGGGACTACAAGAGACCCAGTACTTC
CDR3aa: CASSFGGLQETQYF

abundance: -
v_gene: TRBV2
j_gene: TRBJ1-4
d_gene: TRBD1
CDR3nt: TGTGCCAGCAGGGCCACCGGGACAGGGGTTAATGAAAAACTGTTTTTT
CDR3aa: CASRATGTGVNEKLFF

abundance: few
v_gene: TRBV6-1
j_gene: TRBJ1-3
d_gene: -
CDR3nt: TGTGCCAGCAGTGAAGGTTGGAGACGCTGGTCGGGAAACACCATATATTTT
CDR3aa: CASSEGWRRWSGNTIYF

abundance: -
v_gene: TRBV2
j_gene: TRBJ1-4
d_gene: -
CDR3nt: TGTGCCAGCAGTGAAGCTCGTGGGGGGGCAGAAGAAGAAAAACTGTTTTTT
CDR3aa: CASSEARGGAEEEKLFF

abundance: -
v_gene: TRBV5-1
j_gene: TRBJ1-3
d_gene: -
CDR3nt: TGCGCCAGCAGCTCCCAGGGTTCTGGAAACACCATATATTTT
CDR3aa: CASSSQGSGNTIYF

abundance: -
v_gene: TRBV28
j_gene: TRBJ1-2
d_gene: TRBD1
CDR3nt: TGTGCCAGCAGGAGACGTGGGACAGGGGCATTAGCAGGCTACACCTTC
CDR3aa: CASRRRGTGALAGYTF